The 5 T cell receptor beta chains listed next were all sequenced from one sample in a study of T cells in Graves' hyperthyroidism and ophthalmopathy. From RNA transcripts, TCR beta CDR3 regions were amplified. First-round RT-PCR with HTBI primers amplified the TCR CDR3 region. TCRdb used MiXCR to reprocess the multiplex PCR reads, holding one entry per CDR3 protein. The table includes around 700,000 distinct CDR3 sequences, approximately 19% detected once. Specimen: blood. The receptors derive from a woman aged 45 to 65 with Graves' hyperthyroidism that later progressed to Graves' ophthalmopathy.

This clonotype was seen many times. The chain recombines TRBV3-1 with TRBJ1-2, with D tentatively TRBD1 (5 bases). Germline values: CDR1 LGHDT, CDR2 YNNKEL (reference sequence). The CDR3 has 13 amino acids. V was cut by 4 bases and J by 3 bases, with 9 bases left in between. The CDR3 coding sequence is TGTGCCAGCAGCCGCGGCAGGGACTATGGCTACACCTTC. Its protein is CASSRGRDYGYTF.

This clonotype was counted between two and nine times. V gene TRBV12-3 or TRBV12-4 combines with J gene TRBJ1-2, with D hard to call. The ends were cut back, 3 bases at V and 8 bases at J, with 10 bases in the middle. CDR3 length: 12 residues. The DNA of the CDR3 is TGTGCCAGCAGTTTGATCCCCGAGGGCTACACCTTC. It is translated as CASSLIPEGYTF.

This clonotype was counted many times. CDR3 DNA sequence: TGCGCCAGCAGCTTGGTAAGTGTCGGACCTGAAGCTTTCTTT. Translated: CASSLVSVGPEAFF. The rearrangement uses TRBV5-1 and TRBJ1-1; D remains unclear. V dropped 0 bases and J dropped 6 bases, with 12 bases sitting between them. This CDR3 is built from 14 residues. Per the germline V gene, CDR1 is SGHRS and CDR2 is YFSETQ.

This clonotype came up many times. The J gene is TRBJ1-1, the V gene TRBV3-1, with D unclear. CDR3 size: 15 residues. CDR1 is LGHDT and CDR2 is YNNKEL in the germline V gene (reference sequence). Trimming took 1 base from V and 1 from J, leaving 10 bases between them. CDR3 DNA: TGTGCCAGCAGCCAAGTCGCCACGGAGAACACTGAAGCTTTCTTT. Residues: CASSQVATENTEAFF.

Only a few counts were recorded for this clonotype. The rearrangement joins TRBV11-2 to TRBJ1-2; unclear D gene. This CDR3 comprises 15 residues. V was clipped by 1 base and J by 4 bases, with 13 bases between them. In germline, CDR1 is SGHAT, CDR2 FQNNGV. The CDR3 is CASSLGMAGGYGYTF. CDR3 DNA sequence: TGTGCCAGCAGCTTAGGAATGGCCGGCGGCTATGGCTACACCTTC.